This T cell receptor (beta chain) was obtained from a study of T cell responses to AZD1222 COVID-19 vaccine. This CDR3 has 14 residues. Germline-derived CDR1 and CDR2 are KGHSH and LQKENI. The V gene lost 2 bases and the J gene lost 6 bases, with 14 bases spanning the gap. Generated by immunoSEQ multiplex PCR, the TCRdb table keeps only in-frame clones and is missing some. This table has around 110,000 clones, 70% to 90% appearing once. In regard to this clone: Its antigen is still unknown.

Whole-study results and caveats: Of spike-specific TCRs, nearly half reportedly target regions left unmutated in variants. Elevations in Spike-specific TCR breadth and depth followed administration of two AZD1222 doses. The study sampled repertoires only after the peak T cell response. Donors were largely white British and mainly female; clonal diversity was possibly underestimated.

The receptor's source is an adult in good health. Sequenced here: peripheral blood, sampled on day 0 of MenACWY control vaccination. The rearrangement uses TRBV18 and TRBJ2-7; D is perhaps TRBD1 or TRBD2 (6 bases each). CDR3: CASSPVGGDTEQYF. The CDR3 DNA is TGTGCCAGCTCACCAGTCGGGGGCGATACCGAGCAGTACTTC. The full variable domain, in which reference TRBV18 and TRBJ2-7 provide the parts outside the CDR3, is NAGVMQNPRHLVRRRGQEARLRCSPMKGHSHVYWYRQLPEEGLKFMVYLQKENIIDESGMPKERFSAEFPKEGPSILRIQQVVRGDSAAYFCASSPVGGDTEQYFGPGTRLTVT.